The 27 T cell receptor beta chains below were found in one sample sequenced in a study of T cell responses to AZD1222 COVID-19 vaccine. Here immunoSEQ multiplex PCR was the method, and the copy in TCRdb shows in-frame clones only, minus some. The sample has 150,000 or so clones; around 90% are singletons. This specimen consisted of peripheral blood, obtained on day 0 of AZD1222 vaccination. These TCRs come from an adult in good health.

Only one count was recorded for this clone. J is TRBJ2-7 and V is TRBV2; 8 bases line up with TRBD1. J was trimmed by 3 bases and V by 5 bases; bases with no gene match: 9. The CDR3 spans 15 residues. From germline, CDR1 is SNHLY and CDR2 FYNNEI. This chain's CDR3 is CASSTTGGTIYEQYF. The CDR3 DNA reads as TGTGCCAGCAGTACCACAGGGGGAACAATCTACGAGCAGTACTTC.

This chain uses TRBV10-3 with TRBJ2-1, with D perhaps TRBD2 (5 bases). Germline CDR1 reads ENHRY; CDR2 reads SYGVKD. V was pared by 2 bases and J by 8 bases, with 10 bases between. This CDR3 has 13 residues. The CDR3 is CAISESGLHEQFF. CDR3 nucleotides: TGTGCCATCAGTGAGAGCGGCCTTCATGAGCAGTTCTTC.

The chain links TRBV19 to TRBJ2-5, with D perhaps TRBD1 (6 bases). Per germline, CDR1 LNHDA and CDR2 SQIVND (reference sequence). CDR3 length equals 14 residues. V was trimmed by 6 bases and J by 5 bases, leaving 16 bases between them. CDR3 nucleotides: TGTGCCAGTAGCCCTACAGGGAGTGGGGAGACCCAGTACTTC. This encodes CASSPTGSGETQYF.

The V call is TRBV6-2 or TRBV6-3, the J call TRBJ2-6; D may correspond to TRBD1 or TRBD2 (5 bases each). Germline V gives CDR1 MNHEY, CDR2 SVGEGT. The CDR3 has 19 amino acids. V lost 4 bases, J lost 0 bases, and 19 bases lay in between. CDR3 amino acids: CASSWPRDGESSGANVLTF. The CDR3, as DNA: TGTGCCAGCAGTTGGCCCCGGGACGGGGAAAGCTCTGGGGCCAACGTCCTGACTTTC.

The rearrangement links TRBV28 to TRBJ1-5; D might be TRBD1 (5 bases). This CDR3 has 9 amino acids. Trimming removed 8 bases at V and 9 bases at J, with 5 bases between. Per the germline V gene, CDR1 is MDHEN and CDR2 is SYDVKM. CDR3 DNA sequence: TGTGCCAGCGGGGGGCCCCAGCATTTT. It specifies CASGGPQHF.

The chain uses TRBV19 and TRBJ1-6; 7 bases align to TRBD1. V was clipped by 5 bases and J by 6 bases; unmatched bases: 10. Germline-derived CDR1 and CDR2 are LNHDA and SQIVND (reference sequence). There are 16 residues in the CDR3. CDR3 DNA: TGTGCCAGTAGTGGGTACCGACAGGGCGGTAATTCACCCCTCCACTTT. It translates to CASSGYRQGGNSPLHF. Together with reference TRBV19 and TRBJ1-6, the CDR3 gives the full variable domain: DGGITQSPKYLFRKEGQNVTLSCEQNLNHDAMYWYRQDPGQGLRLIYYSQIVNDFQKGDIAEGYSVSREKKESFPLTVTSAQKNPTAFYLCASSGYRQGGNSPLHFGNGTRLTVT.

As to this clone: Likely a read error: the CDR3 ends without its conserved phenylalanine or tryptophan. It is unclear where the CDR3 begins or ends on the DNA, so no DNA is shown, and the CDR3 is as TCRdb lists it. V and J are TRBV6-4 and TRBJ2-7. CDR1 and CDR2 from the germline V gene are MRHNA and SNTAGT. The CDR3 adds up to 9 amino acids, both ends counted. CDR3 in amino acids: CASSDSGLI.

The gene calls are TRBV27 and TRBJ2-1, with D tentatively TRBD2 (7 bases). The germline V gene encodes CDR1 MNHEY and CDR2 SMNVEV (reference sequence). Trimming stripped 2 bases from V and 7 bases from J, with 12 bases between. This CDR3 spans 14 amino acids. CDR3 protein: CASSLRTAGNEQFF. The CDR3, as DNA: TGTGCCAGCAGTTTAAGGACAGCGGGGAATGAGCAGTTCTTC.

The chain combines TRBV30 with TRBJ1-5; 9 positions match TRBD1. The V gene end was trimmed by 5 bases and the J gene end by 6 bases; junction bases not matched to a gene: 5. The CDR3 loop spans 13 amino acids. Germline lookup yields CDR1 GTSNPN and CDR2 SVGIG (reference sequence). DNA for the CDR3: TGTGCCTGGGGGGGACAGGGAAGTCAGCCCCAGCATTTT. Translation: CAWGGQGSQPQHF.

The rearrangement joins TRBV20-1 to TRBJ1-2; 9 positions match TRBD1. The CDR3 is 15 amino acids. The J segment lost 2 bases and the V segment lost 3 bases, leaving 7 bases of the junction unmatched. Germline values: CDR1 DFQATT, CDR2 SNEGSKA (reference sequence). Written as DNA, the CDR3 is TGCAGTGCTAGTTTGGGGACAGGGCAAAACTATGGCTACACCTTC. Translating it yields CSASLGTGQNYGYTF.

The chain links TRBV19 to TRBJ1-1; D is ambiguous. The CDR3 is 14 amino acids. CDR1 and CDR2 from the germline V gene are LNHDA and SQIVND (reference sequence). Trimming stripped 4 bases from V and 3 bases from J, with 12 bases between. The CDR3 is CASSSRTAYTEAFF. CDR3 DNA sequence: TGTGCCAGTAGTAGTCGGACGGCGTACACTGAAGCTTTCTTT.

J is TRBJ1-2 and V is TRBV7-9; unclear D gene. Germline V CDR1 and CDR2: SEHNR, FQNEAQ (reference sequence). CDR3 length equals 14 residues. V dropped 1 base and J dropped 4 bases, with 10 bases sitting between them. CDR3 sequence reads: CASSLGEGVYGYTF. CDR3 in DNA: TGTGCCAGCAGCTTAGGGGAAGGAGTCTATGGCTACACCTTC. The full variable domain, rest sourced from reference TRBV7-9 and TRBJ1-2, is DTGVSQNPRHKITKRGQNVTFRCDPISEHNRLYWYRQTLGQGPEFLTYFQNEAQLEKSRLLSDRFSAERPKGSFSTLEIQRTEQGDSAMYLCASSLGEGVYGYTFGSGTRLTVV.

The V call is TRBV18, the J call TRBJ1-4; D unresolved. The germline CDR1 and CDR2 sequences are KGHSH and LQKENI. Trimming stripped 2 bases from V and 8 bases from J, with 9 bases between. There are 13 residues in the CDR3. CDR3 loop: CASSPKGDEKLFF. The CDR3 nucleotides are TGTGCCAGCTCACCAAAAGGTGACGAAAAACTGTTTTTT. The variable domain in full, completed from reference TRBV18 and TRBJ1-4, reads NAGVMQNPRHLVRRRGQEARLRCSPMKGHSHVYWYRQLPEEGLKFMVYLQKENIIDESGMPKERFSAEFPKEGPSILRIQQVVRGDSAAYFCASSPKGDEKLFFGSGTQLSVL.

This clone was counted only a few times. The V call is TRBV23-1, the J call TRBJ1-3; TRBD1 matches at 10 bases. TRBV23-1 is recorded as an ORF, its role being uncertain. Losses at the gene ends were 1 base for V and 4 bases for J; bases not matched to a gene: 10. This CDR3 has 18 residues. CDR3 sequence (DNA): TGCGCCAGCAGTCAATGGGGGACAGGGGAAGAGATGGGAAACACCATATATTTT. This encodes CASSQWGTGEEMGNTIYF.

CDR3 region: CASSSPIRGRIQYF. As DNA, the CDR3 is TGTGCCAGCAGTTCGCCCATCAGGGGACGCATTCAGTACTTC. The rearrangement joins TRBV28 to TRBJ2-4; possible D gene TRBD1, 6 bases. Trimming took off 4 bases at V and 9 bases at J, with 16 bases between the two ends. Germline values: CDR1 MDHEN, CDR2 SYDVKM. The length of the CDR3 is 14 residues.

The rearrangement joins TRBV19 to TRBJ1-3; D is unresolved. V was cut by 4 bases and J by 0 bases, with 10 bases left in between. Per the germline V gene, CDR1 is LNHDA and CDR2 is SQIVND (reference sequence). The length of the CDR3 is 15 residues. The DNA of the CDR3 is TGTGCCAGTAGTACGGTCTCATACTCTGGAAACACCATATATTTT. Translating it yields CASSTVSYSGNTIYF.

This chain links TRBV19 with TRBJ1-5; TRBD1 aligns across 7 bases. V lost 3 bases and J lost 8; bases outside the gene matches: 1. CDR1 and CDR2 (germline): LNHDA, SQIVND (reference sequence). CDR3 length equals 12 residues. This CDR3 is CASSIRGEPQHF. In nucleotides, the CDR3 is TGTGCCAGTAGTATCAGGGGGGAGCCCCAGCATTTT.

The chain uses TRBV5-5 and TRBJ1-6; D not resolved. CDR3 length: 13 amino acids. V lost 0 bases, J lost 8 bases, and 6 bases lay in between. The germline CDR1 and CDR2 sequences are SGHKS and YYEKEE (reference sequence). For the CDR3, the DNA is TGTGCCAGCAGCTTGGGAGTCGATTCACCCCTCCACTTT. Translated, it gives CASSLGVDSPLHF.

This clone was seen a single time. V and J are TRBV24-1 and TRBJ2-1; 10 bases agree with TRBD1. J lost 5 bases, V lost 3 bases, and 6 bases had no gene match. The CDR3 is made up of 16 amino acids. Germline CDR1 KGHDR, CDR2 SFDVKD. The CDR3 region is CATSDLTGGAHNEQFF. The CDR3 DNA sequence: TGTGCCACCAGTGATCTGACAGGGGGCGCGCACAATGAGCAGTTCTTC.

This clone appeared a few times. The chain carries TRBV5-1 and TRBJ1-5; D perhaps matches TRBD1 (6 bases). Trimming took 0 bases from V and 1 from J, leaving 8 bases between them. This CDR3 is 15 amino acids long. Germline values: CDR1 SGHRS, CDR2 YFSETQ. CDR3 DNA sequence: TGCGCCAGCAGCTTGGCCGGGACAAGCAATCAGCCCCAGCATTTT. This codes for CASSLAGTSNQPQHF. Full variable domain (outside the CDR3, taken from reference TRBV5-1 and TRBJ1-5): KAGVTQTPRYLIKTRGQQVTLSCSPISGHRSVSWYQQTPGQGLQFLFEYFSETQRNKGNFPGRFSGRQFSNSRSEMNVSTLELGDSALYLCASSLAGTSNQPQHFGDGTRLSIL.

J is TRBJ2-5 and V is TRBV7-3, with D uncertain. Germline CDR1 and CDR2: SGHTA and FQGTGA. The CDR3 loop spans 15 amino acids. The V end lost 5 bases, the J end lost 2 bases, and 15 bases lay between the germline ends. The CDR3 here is CASSQFDGPQETQYF. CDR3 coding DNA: TGTGCCAGCAGCCAATTCGACGGACCACAAGAGACCCAGTACTTC. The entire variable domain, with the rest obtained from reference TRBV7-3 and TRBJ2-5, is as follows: GAGVSQTPSNKVTEKGKYVELRCDPISGHTALYWYRQSLGQGPEFLIYFQGTGAADDSGLPNDRFFAVRPEGSVSTLKIQRTERGDSAVYLCASSQFDGPQETQYFGPGTRLLVL.

CDR3 DNA sequence: TGTGCCAGCAGCCCGCTCCGTTCAGAGCTCTACGAGCAGTACTTC. It codes for CASSPLRSELYEQYF. This sequence joins TRBV11-2 and TRBJ2-7; the D is unclear. The ends were cut back, 5 bases at V and 3 bases at J, with 17 bases in the middle. The germline gives CDR1 SGHAT, CDR2 FQNNGV. The CDR3 has 15 amino acids.

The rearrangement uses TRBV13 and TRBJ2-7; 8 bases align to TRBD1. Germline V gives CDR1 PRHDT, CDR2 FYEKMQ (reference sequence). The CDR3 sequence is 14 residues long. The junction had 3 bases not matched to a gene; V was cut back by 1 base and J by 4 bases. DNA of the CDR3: TGTGCCAGCAGCTTAGCGGGGGACAGGTACGAGCAGTACTTC. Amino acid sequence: CASSLAGDRYEQYF.

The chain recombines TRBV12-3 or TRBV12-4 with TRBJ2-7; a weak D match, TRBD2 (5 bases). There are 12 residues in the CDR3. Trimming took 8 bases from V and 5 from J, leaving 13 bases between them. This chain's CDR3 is CASEGNKDEQYF. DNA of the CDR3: TGTGCCAGCGAGGGTAACAAGGACGAGCAGTACTTC.

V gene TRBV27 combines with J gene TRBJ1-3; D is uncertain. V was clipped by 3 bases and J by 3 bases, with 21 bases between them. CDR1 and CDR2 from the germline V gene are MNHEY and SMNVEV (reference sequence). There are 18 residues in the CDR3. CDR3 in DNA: TGTGCCAGCAGTTTGCGTGCAACAGACCGGGGTTTTGGAAACACCATATATTTT. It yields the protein CASSLRATDRGFGNTIYF.

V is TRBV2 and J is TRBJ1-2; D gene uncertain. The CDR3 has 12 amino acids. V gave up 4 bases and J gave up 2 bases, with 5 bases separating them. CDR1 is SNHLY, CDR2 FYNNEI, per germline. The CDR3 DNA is TGTGCCAGCAGTGCCGGGAACTATGGCTACACCTTC. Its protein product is CASSAGNYGYTF.

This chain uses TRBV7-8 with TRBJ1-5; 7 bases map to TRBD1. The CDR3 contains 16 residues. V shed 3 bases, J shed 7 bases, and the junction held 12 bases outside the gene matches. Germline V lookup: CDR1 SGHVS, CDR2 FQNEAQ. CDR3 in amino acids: CASSLGERGLEQPQHF. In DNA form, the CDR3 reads TGTGCCAGCAGCTTGGGCGAAAGGGGGCTCGAACAGCCCCAGCATTTT.